This is a list of T cell receptor beta chains from one sample in a study of cytomegalovirus exposure and HLA in healthy donors. Repertoires were generated with immunoSEQ multiplex PCR, while TCRdb's copy carries only in-frame clones and drops some. The sample records 120,000 or so clones, 81% being singletons. Sequenced sample: PBMCs. The receptors stem from a man between 18 and 29 years old in good health and CMV-seronegative. CDR3s include the opening cysteine and the closing phenylalanine or tryptophan. The D gene is left open where the match is weak. Size is stated for part of the rows, as once, few or many counts, or as a class when the clone is expanded.

TRBD1	TRBV9	TRBJ1-2	-	TGTGCCAGCAGCGTGGGGGACAGTCTTAACTATGGCTACACCTTC	CASSVGDSLNYGYTF
-	TRBV18	TRBJ2-1	-	TGTGCCAGCTCACCAAGGACAGAGTACAATGAGCAGTTCTTC	CASSPRTEYNEQFF
-	TRBV7-7	TRBJ2-3	-	TGTGCCAGCAGCCTACCCCTCCCCAGGGCTGTTTTAGAAGATACGCAGTATTTT	CASSLPLPRAVLEDTQYF
TRBD2	TRBV5-8	TRBJ2-3	-	TGTGCCAGCAGCCCCGCCGGGACTAGCGGGGGCTTTACTACAGATACGCAGTATTTT	CASSPAGTSGGFTTDTQYF
TRBD1	TRBV7-3	TRBJ2-7	-	TGTGCCAGCAGCCCACAGGGGCAGGGCGAGCAGTACTTC	CASSPQGQGEQYF
-	TRBV4-1	TRBJ2-5	-	TGCGCCAGCAGCCAAATATCAGGCACCCAAGAGACCCAGTACTTC	CASSQISGTQETQYF
TRBD1	TRBV7-9	TRBJ1-1	few	TGTGCCAGCAGCTTACCTACCCAACAGGGGCTGAACACTGAAGCTTTCTTT	CASSLPTQQGLNTEAFF
-	TRBV2	TRBJ2-3	-	TGTGCCAGTTCGGGGGCAGATACGCAGTATTTT	CASSGADTQYF
TRBD2	TRBV6-1	TRBJ2-3	once	TGTGCCAGCAGTGTAGCGGGGGCCACAGATACGCAGTATTTT	CASSVAGATDTQYF
-	TRBV2	TRBJ1-1	-	TGTGCCAGCAGTGAAGCGCGGGGGGGGAACACTGAAGCTTTCTTT	CASSEARGGNTEAFF
-	TRBV11-2	TRBJ2-1	-	TGTGCCAGCAGCTTAGATAGGGTCAGGACAAACTACAATGAGCAGTTCTTC	CASSLDRVRTNYNEQFF
-	TRBV6-1	TRBJ2-7	-	TGTGCCAGCCATAAATCTCCGGTCGAGCAGTACTTC	CASHKSPVEQYF
-	TRBV15	TRBJ1-2	-	TGTGCCACCAGCAAAAGAGACTATGGCTACACCTTC	CATSKRDYGYTF
-	TRBV6-5	TRBJ2-2	-	TGTGCCAGCAGTTACTCGAGGACAGAGTTAGGGGAGCTGTTTTTT	CASSYSRTELGELFF
-	TRBV5-1	TRBJ1-2	-	TGCGCCAGCAGCTCGGTAGCTAACTATGGCTACACCTTC	CASSSVANYGYTF